This TCR beta chain was captured by sequencing in a study of Graves' ophthalmopathy and Graves' hyperthyroidism. V lost 6 bases and J lost 5; bases outside the gene matches: 8. This CDR3 contains 13 residues. The germline V gene encodes CDR1 SQVTM and CDR2 ANQGSEA. TCR beta CDR3 amplification used RNA transcripts. Second-round multiplex PCR came after first-round RT-PCR with HTBI primers. Each CDR3 protein is one row after TCRdb ran MiXCR on the multiplex PCR reads. This repertoire shows about 700,000 distinct CDR3 sequences, about two fifths found once; its top ten account for roughly 3.5%. Lactation, pregnancy, uncontrolled infections and other autoimmune diseases were all grounds for excluding patients. Clinical symptoms, serum thyroxine, TRAb, thyroid ultrasound and orbital computed tomography were relied on for diagnosis. The source of the PBMCs was over 8.5 ml of fresh peripheral blood.

Sample: peripheral blood. The receptor's source is an adult man with Graves' ophthalmopathy. The V gene is TRBV29-1, the J gene TRBJ2-7, with 9 bases identical to TRBD1. The CDR3 bases are TGCAGCGTCGGAGGACAGGGGAACCACGAGCAGTACTTC. It is translated as CSVGGQGNHEQYF.